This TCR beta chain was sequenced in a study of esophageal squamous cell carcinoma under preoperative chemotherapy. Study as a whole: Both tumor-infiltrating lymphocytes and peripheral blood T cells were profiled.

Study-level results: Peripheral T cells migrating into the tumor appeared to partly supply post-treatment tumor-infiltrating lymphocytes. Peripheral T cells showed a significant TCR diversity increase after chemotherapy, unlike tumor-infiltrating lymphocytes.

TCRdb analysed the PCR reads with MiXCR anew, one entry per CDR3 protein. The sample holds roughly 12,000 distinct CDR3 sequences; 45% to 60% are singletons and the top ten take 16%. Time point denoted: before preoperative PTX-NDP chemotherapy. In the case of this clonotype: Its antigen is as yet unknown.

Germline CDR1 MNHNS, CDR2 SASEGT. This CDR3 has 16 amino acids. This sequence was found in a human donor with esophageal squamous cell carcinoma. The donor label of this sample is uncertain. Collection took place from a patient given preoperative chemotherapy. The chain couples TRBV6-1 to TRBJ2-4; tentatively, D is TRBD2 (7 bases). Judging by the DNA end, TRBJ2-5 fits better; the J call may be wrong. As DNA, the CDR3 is TGTGCCAGCAGGGGGGGGCAGGAAAATGACAAAAAGACCCAGTACTTC. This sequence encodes CASRGGQENDKKTQYF.